This is a list of T cell receptor beta chains from one sample in a study of identical twins. Using its own MiXCR run on the 5' RACE reads, TCRdb lists one record per CDR3 protein. This sample carries a few hundred thousand distinct CDR3 sequences, about a fifth of them seen once, and the ten largest clones take around 10%. The sequencing sample was made of naive T cells sorted from blood. Source of these receptors: a man aged 45-65 years in good health. Each CDR3 is given with its conserved first and last residue. The D gene is left open where the match is weak. Clone size is shown for a subset of rows, as once, few, many or a class of expanded clone.

>NA|TRBJ2-2|TRBV7-8|NA
TGTGCCAGCAGCTTACTCAGGGGAGACACCGGGGAGCTGTTTTTT
CASSLLRGDTGELFF
>NA|TRBJ2-1|TRBV28|NA
TGTGCCAGCAGTTTAGGTTATGCAGACAACTACAATGAGCAGTTCTTC
CASSLGYADNYNEQFF
>NA|TRBJ1-3|TRBV28|NA
TGTGCCATCTCTTTCGGAGGCCGATCTGGAAACACCATATATTTT
CAISFGGRSGNTIYF
>NA|TRBJ1-2|TRBV28|many
TGTGCCAGCAGTTCCTTTAGTGTAAAAGGCTACACCTTC
CASSSFSVKGYTF
>NA|TRBJ2-2|TRBV6-4|few
TGTGCCAGCAGGCAGGACTATAACACCGGGGAGCTGTTTTTT
CASRQDYNTGELFF
>TRBD2|TRBJ2-7|TRBV6-5|NA
TGTGCCAGCAGTTACTTGACTAGCGGCTACGAGCAGTACTTC
CASSYLTSGYEQYF
>TRBD1|TRBJ1-1|TRBV15|NA
TGTGCCACCAGCAGAGATAGGGGGCTTGGCACTGAAGCTTTCTTT
CATSRDRGLGTEAFF
>NA|TRBJ1-2|TRBV5-1|NA
TGCGCCAGCAGTATTAACAGAGATGGCTACACCTTC
CASSINRDGYTF
>TRBD2|TRBJ2-5|TRBV5-1|once
TGCGCCAGCAGCCCGAGGACTAGCGGGAGGGGTTTCGAGACCCAGTACTTC
CASSPRTSGRGFETQYF
>TRBD2|TRBJ2-3|TRBV20-1|many
TGCAGTGCACCGCGGGAGTCTGGTACAGATACGCAGTATTTT
CSAPRESGTDTQYF
>TRBD1|TRBJ1-6|TRBV20-1|few
TGCAGTGCTACCGAGCCGGACAGGGGCTATAATTCACCCCTCCACTTT
CSATEPDRGYNSPLHF
>TRBD2|TRBJ2-1|TRBV12-3/TRBV12-4|few
TGTGCCAGCAGTGACCCCGGCGGGAGGTGGAATGAGCAGTTCTTC
CASSDPGGRWNEQFF
>NA|TRBJ2-1|TRBV4-2|NA
TGTGCCAGCAGCCGCCTCGGGGGCGGCTACAATGAGCAGTTCTTC
CASSRLGGGYNEQFF
>NA|TRBJ1-5|TRBV7-9|NA
TGTGCCAGCAGCCGCGGACACGTAGATCAGCCCCAGCATTTT
CASSRGHVDQPQHF
>TRBD1|TRBJ2-2|TRBV10-3|NA
TGTGCCATCAAAAGGGGGCCCGGGGAGCTGTTTTTT
CAIKRGPGELFF
>NA|TRBJ2-3|TRBV29-1|many
TGCAGCGGGCAGGTCTATTTTCGCGGCACAGATACGCAGTATTTT
CSGQVYFRGTDTQYF
>NA|TRBJ1-1|TRBV24-1|few
TGTGCCACCAGTGATTTGGGGGACGGGGAGAACACTGAAGCTTTCTTT
CATSDLGDGENTEAFF
>NA|TRBJ2-5|TRBV5-4|few
TGTGCCAGCTCGGTCCCAGGGACTGAGACCCAGTACTTC
CASSVPGTETQYF
>NA|TRBJ1-6|TRBV20-1|many
TGCAGTGCTAGTGCAGGGGTCGCCTATAATTCACCCCTCCACTTT
CSASAGVAYNSPLHF
>NA|TRBJ2-7|TRBV20-1|few
TGCAGTGCTAGAGATCGGGACAACTACGAGCAGTACTTC
CSARDRDNYEQYF
>TRBD2|TRBJ2-1|TRBV28|NA
TGTGCCAGCAGGACTAGCGGGGGGGACAATGAGCAGTTCTTC
CASRTSGGDNEQFF
>NA|TRBJ1-2|TRBV7-9|many
TGTGCCAGCAGCCCCTTGGGGACGGTCAACTATGGCTACACCTTC
CASSPLGTVNYGYTF
>NA|TRBJ1-1|TRBV7-3|few
TGTGCCAGCAGCCGATCTTTTGCCCACACTGAAGCTTTCTTT
CASSRSFAHTEAFF
>NA|TRBJ2-5|TRBV24-1|many
TGTGCCACCAGTGACCCCGTCGGGACCCAGTACTTC
CATSDPVGTQYF